The 24 T cell receptor beta chains below come from one sample, sequenced in a study of shared clonotypes between healthy human individuals. Method: immunoSEQ multiplex PCR; TCRdb's copy keeps in-frame clones and lacks some. This table has 800,000 to 1,200,000 clones, about 84% appearing once. The specimen was memory CD4+ T cells from PBMCs. The subset here: CD45RA-negative fraction. These receptors were obtained from a man between 18 and 35 years old in good health. Some clones in this sample may be carry-over from other donors' samples.

This chain connects TRBV28 to TRBJ2-7, with TRBD2 identical over 7 bases. Germline values: CDR1 MDHEN, CDR2 SYDVKM. CDR3 length equals 13 residues. V was clipped by 5 bases and J by 4 bases; unmatched bases: 5. CDR3 residues: CASSRLAVYEQYF. CDR3 bases: TGTGCCAGCAGTAGACTAGCCGTATACGAGCAGTACTTC.

To note about this clone: Other DNA variants within this sample encode the same CDR3. The V and J genes are TRBV27 and TRBJ2-7, with 7 bases matching TRBD1. The germline V gene encodes CDR1 MNHEY and CDR2 SMNVEV (reference sequence). V dropped 8 bases and J dropped 3; count of bases not matched to a gene: 4. The CDR3 spans 12 residues. The CDR3 is CASSRQGYEQYF. The CDR3 bases are TGTGCCAGCTCGAGACAGGGCTACGAGCAGTACTTC.

The CDR3 loop reads CASSFRGYSINEQFF. CDR3 sequence (DNA): TGTGCCAGCAGCTTTCGGGGCTACTCGATTAATGAGCAGTTCTTC. V is TRBV5-6 and J is TRBJ2-1; D possibly matches TRBD1 or TRBD2 (5 bases each). Per the germline V gene, CDR1 is SGHDT and CDR2 is YYEEEE. The CDR3 is 15 amino acids. The V end lost 2 bases, the J end lost 7 bases, and 16 bases lay between the germline ends.

This chain connects TRBV5-4 to TRBJ2-4, with TRBD2 matching 14 bases. V trimming: 2 bases; J trimming: 8 bases; junction bases outside the gene matches: 9. The CDR3 totals 17 residues. The germline gives CDR1 SGHNT, CDR2 YYREEE (reference sequence). DNA of the CDR3: TGTGCCAGCAGCTTAGGGACTAGCGGGAGTTGGGCGGACATTCAGTACTTC. Translating gives CASSLGTSGSWADIQYF.

V gene TRBV28 combines with J gene TRBJ2-7; D uncertain. Trimming pared 6 bases from V and 7 bases from J, leaving 19 bases between. Germline lookup yields CDR1 MDHEN and CDR2 SYDVKM. This CDR3 spans 14 amino acids. This CDR3 reads CASRGKGSPREQYF. For the CDR3, the DNA is TGTGCCAGCAGAGGTAAGGGTTCGCCTCGGGAGCAGTACTTC.

On this clone: A read error may explain this, as a much larger clone is one base away. V gene TRBV28 combines with J gene TRBJ2-5; weak D call: TRBD1 (6 bases). The DNA end favors TRBJ2-7, so the J call may be wrong. The CDR3 is made up of 12 amino acids. Germline CDR1 is MDHEN and CDR2 is SYDVKM. The CDR3, as DNA: TGTGCCAGCAGTCAGGGGTCCTACGAGCAGTACTTC. It codes for CASSQGSYEQYF.

Regarding this clone: The same CDR3 is also encoded by other DNA sequences in this sample. V usage is TRBV7-9 and J usage is TRBJ2-1, with D uncertain. Deletions cut 3 bases from V and 5 bases from J, with 11 bases between. CDR1 is SEHNR, CDR2 FQNEAQ, per germline (reference sequence). The CDR3 has 14 amino acids. CDR3 loop: CASSLGGSNNEQFF. The DNA for the CDR3 is TGTGCCAGCAGCTTGGGCGGTTCGAACAATGAGCAGTTCTTC.

The gene calls are TRBV27 and TRBJ2-7; 9 nucleotides line up with TRBD2. With V trimmed by 3 bases and J by 0 bases, 6 bases remained unmatched. The V gene's germline CDR1 is MNHEY and CDR2 SMNVEV (reference sequence). This CDR3 is 16 amino acids long. DNA of the CDR3: TGTGCCAGCAGTTTCATAGCGGGAGATTACTCCTACGAGCAGTACTTC. This codes for CASSFIAGDYSYEQYF.

This clone appeared once. The chain joins TRBV28 to TRBJ2-1; D is unresolved. This CDR3 spans 12 amino acids. V lost 11 bases, J lost 3 bases, and 11 bases lay in between. Looked up from germline, CDR1 is MDHEN and CDR2 is SYDVKM. CDR3 sequence: CALGSGYNEQFF. The CDR3 nucleotides are TGTGCCCTCGGTTCTGGCTACAATGAGCAGTTCTTC.

The rearrangement joins TRBV6-5 to TRBJ2-5, with TRBD1 matching 7 bases. The junction had 6 bases not matched to a gene; V was cut back by 6 bases and J by 5 bases. The CDR3 length is 13 residues. Germline V gene data show CDR1 as MNHEY and CDR2 as SVGAGI. CDR3 in DNA: TGTGCCAGCAGACGACAGGGTAGGGAGACCCAGTACTTC. Translated: CASRRQGRETQYF.

CDR3 residues: CATLKPNDRGVGAFF. In DNA, the CDR3 is TGTGCCACCCTAAAACCAAACGACAGGGGAGTTGGAGCTTTCTTT. The chain has TRBV6-6 and TRBJ1-1; TRBD1 matches at 8 bases. The CDR3 is 15 residues long. Unmatched junction bases numbered 20, after V lost 10 bases and J lost 10 bases. Germline values: CDR1 MNHNY, CDR2 SVGAGI (reference sequence).

CDR3 DNA: TGCGCCGTCCGGCGGGGTGCCACAGATACGCAGTATTTT. This sequence encodes CAVRRGATDTQYF. This chain joins TRBV5-1 and TRBJ2-3; tentatively, D is TRBD2 (6 bases). The germline V gene has CDR1 SGHRS and CDR2 YFSETQ. The CDR3 spans 13 residues. V lost 10 bases to trimming and J lost 2 bases, with 14 bases between them.

The rearrangement joins TRBV7-2 to TRBJ2-5, with TRBD1 matching 8 bases. CDR1 SGHTA and CDR2 FQGNSA come from the germline V gene. The CDR3 contains 14 residues. The ends lost 5 bases at V and 5 bases at J; junction bases unmatched: 7. The CDR3 protein is CASSRQGRRETQYF. CDR3 sequence (DNA): TGTGCCAGCAGCCGACAGGGGAGGAGGGAGACCCAGTACTTC.

The chain recombines TRBV5-1 with TRBJ1-4; 10 bases match TRBD1. The CDR3 is 14 amino acids. Per the germline V gene, CDR1 is SGHRS and CDR2 is YFSETQ. The trim removed 3 bases at V and 4 bases at J, leaving 0 bases unmatched. This chain's CDR3 is CASSWDRGNEKLFF. CDR3 sequence (DNA): TGCGCCAGCAGCTGGGACAGGGGTAATGAAAAACTGTTTTTT.

The chain joins TRBV11-2 to TRBJ2-3; D not resolved. The CDR3 sequence is 14 residues long. The V gene's germline CDR1 is SGHAT and CDR2 FQNNGV. The V end lost 1 base, the J end lost 4 bases, and 9 bases lay between the germline ends. CDR3 protein: CASSLVVGPDTQYF. In DNA form, the CDR3 reads TGTGCCAGCAGCTTAGTGGTAGGGCCAGATACGCAGTATTTT.

This chain joins TRBV7-2 and TRBJ2-1, with D perhaps TRBD1 (5 bases). Germline loops: CDR1 SGHTA, CDR2 FQGNSA. V was trimmed by 2 bases and J by 3 bases, leaving 17 bases between them. This CDR3 is built from 17 residues. The CDR3 protein is CASSLMLGQGRYNEQFF. CDR3 nucleotides: TGTGCCAGCAGCTTAATGTTGGGGCAGGGCCGCTACAATGAGCAGTTCTTC.

The rearrangement links TRBV5-3 to TRBJ1-4; no definite D call. TRBV5-3 falls under the ORF class, with uncertain function. Deletions cut 0 bases from V and 7 bases from J, with 22 bases between. The CDR3 totals 18 residues. DNA of the CDR3: TGTGCCAGAAGCTTGGGGGTTCTGGTCGGACCTATGGCTGAAAAACTGTTTTTT. This encodes CARSLGVLVGPMAEKLFF.

As DNA, the CDR3 is TGTGCCAGCAGTGATTATGAGCAGTTCTTC. This codes for CASSDYEQFF. This rearrangement joins TRBV2 to TRBJ2-1; D unresolved. Per germline, CDR1 SNHLY and CDR2 FYNNEI. Trimming shortened V by 3 bases and J by 8 bases, and 2 bases separated the two germline ends. The CDR3 is 10 amino acids.

V usage is TRBV9 and J usage is TRBJ2-1; 14 nucleotides align to TRBD2. In germline, CDR1 is SGDLS, CDR2 YYNGEE. This CDR3 region has 17 residues. With 4 bases clipped from V and 3 bases from J, the junction kept 6 bases outside the gene matches. This CDR3 is CASSLSGTSGGYNEQFF. CDR3 DNA sequence: TGTGCCAGCAGCCTATCCGGGACTAGCGGGGGCTACAATGAGCAGTTCTTC.

V is TRBV5-4 and J is TRBJ2-1; 8 nucleotides align to TRBD2. Germline trimming cut 4 bases from V and 5 bases from J; bases unmatched to any gene: 11. Germline CDR1 and CDR2: SGHNT and YYREEE (reference sequence). This CDR3 region has 16 residues. As DNA, the CDR3 is TGTGCCAGCAGCCCCACGTTAGCGGGGTCCGACAATGAGCAGTTCTTC. It translates to CASSPTLAGSDNEQFF.

This chain links TRBV30 with TRBJ2-3, with TRBD1 as a possible D gene (5 bases). Trimming took off 0 bases at V and 0 bases at J, with 13 bases between the two ends. The germline V gene has CDR1 GTSNPN and CDR2 SVGIG (reference sequence). The CDR3 contains 16 residues. The CDR3 protein is CAWSVLHKGSTDTQYF. CDR3 coding DNA: TGTGCCTGGAGTGTACTTCATAAGGGGAGCACAGATACGCAGTATTTT. The entire variable domain, with the rest obtained from reference TRBV30 and TRBJ2-3, is as follows: SQTIHQWPATLVQPVGSPLSLECTVEGTSNPNLYWYRQAAGRGLQLLFYSVGIGQISSEVPQNLSASRPQDRQFILSSKKLLLSDSGFYLCAWSVLHKGSTDTQYFGPGTRLTVL.

The CDR3 DNA reads as TGTGCCAGCAGCCAAGCCTACCGAGGGGGCGGCGAAAACATTCAGTACTTC. It yields the protein CASSQAYRGGGENIQYF. This chain uses TRBV4-2 with TRBJ2-4; TRBD1 agrees at 7 bases. J gave up 5 bases and V 1 base, and 11 bases lay outside the gene matches. The CDR3 is 17 residues long. Germline V lookup: CDR1 LGHNA, CDR2 YNFKEQ.

The chain carries TRBV6-1 and TRBJ1-2; D not resolved. CDR3 length equals 13 residues. The germline CDR1 and CDR2 sequences are MNHNS and SASEGT. V was cut by 2 bases and J by 4 bases, with 8 bases left in between. In DNA, the CDR3 is TGTGCCAGCAGTGAAACCAACGGCTATGGCTACACCTTC. Translated: CASSETNGYGYTF.

The genes are TRBV6-5 and TRBJ1-4; 8 positions agree with TRBD1. Losses at the gene ends were 6 bases for V and 7 bases for J; bases not matched to a gene: 4. The CDR3 contains 13 residues. Germline V gene data show CDR1 as MNHEY and CDR2 as SVGAGI. CDR3 nucleotide sequence: TGTGCCAGCAGGCCCGGGACAGGTGAAAAACTGTTTTTT. Protein product: CASRPGTGEKLFF.